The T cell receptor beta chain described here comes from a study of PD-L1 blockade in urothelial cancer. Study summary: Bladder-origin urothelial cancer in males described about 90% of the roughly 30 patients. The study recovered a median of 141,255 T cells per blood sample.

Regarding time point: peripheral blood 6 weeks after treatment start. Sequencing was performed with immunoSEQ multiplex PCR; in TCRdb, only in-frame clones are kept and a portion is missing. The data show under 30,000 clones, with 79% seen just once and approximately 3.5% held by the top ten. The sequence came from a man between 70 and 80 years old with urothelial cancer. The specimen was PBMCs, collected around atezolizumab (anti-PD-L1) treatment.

CDR3 in amino acids: CASSQGGAWEQYF. The CDR3 DNA sequence: TGTGCCAGCAGCCAGGGTGGGGCGTGGGAGCAGTACTTC. The J gene is TRBJ2-7, the V gene TRBV19, with D possibly TRBD1 on 5 matching bases. Germline V gene lookup returns CDR1 LNHDA and CDR2 SQIVND (reference sequence). V was pared by 9 bases and J by 7 bases, with 19 bases between. The CDR3 extends over 13 amino acids. The full variable domain, completed using reference TRBV19 and TRBJ2-7, is DGGITQSPKYLFRKEGQNVTLSCEQNLNHDAMYWYRQDPGQGLRLIYYSQIVNDFQKGDIAEGYSVSREKKESFPLTVTSAQKNPTAFYLCASSQGGAWEQYFGPGTRLTVT.